The next 30 T cell receptor beta chains were all read from a single sample in a study of blood T cell repertoires in COVID-19. Repertoires were generated with immunoSEQ multiplex PCR, while TCRdb's copy carries only in-frame clones and drops some. This sample yields roughly 200,000 clones, of which about 88% are seen a single time; about 22% belongs to the top ten. Sequenced material: PBMCs or T cells enriched from blood (not recorded which). The source of these receptors is a woman aged 40 to 55 in a cohort exposed to, infected with or recovered from COVID-19 (not recorded which).

The chain couples TRBV11-2 to TRBJ1-1, with 7 bases lining up with TRBD1. Unmatched junction bases numbered 7, after V lost 5 bases and J lost 4 bases. Per the germline V gene, CDR1 is SGHAT and CDR2 is FQNNGV. This CDR3 region has 14 residues. CDR3 nucleotide sequence: TGTGCCAGCAGCCCCCAGACAGGGAGCACTGAAGCTTTCTTT. This gives the protein CASSPQTGSTEAFF.

The chain carries TRBV13 and TRBJ1-3; D is unclear. The CDR3 covers 15 residues. CDR1 and CDR2 (germline): PRHDT, FYEKMQ (reference sequence). Trimming took 5 bases from V and 5 from J, leaving 16 bases between them. The CDR3 region is CASSLDSKGRNTIYF. CDR3 bases: TGTGCCAGCAGCCTGGACTCGAAGGGAAGAAACACCATATATTTT.

CDR3 region: CASSLWAGNNEQFF. Here the CDR3 DNA reads TGTGCCAGCAGTTTATGGGCAGGGAACAATGAGCAGTTCTTC. This chain connects TRBV27 to TRBJ2-1; TRBD1 is a possible D gene (5 bases). CDR3 length: 14 amino acids. Germline CDR1 is MNHEY and CDR2 is SMNVEV (reference sequence). The V and J ends lost 1 base and 5 bases respectively, with 9 bases between them.

This clone has only one observation. J is TRBJ2-7 and V is TRBV27, with 7 bases aligning to TRBD1. The ends lost 4 bases at V and 2 bases at J; junction bases unmatched: 2. CDR1 and CDR2 (germline): MNHEY, SMNVEV (reference sequence). This CDR3 is built from 13 residues. The CDR3 reads CASSWGQTYEQYF. The CDR3 coding sequence is TGTGCCAGCAGTTGGGGACAGACCTACGAGCAGTACTTC.

This chain links TRBV27 with TRBJ1-1; possible D gene TRBD1, 5 bases. Per germline, CDR1 MNHEY and CDR2 SMNVEV (reference sequence). Trimming took 1 base from V and 1 from J, leaving 19 bases between them. This CDR3 is 18 amino acids long. CDR3 in amino acids: CASSLYTPIGGGNTEAFF. The DNA for the CDR3 is TGTGCCAGCAGTTTATATACCCCGATTGGGGGGGGGAACACTGAAGCTTTCTTT.

J is TRBJ1-6 and V is TRBV5-4; 7 bases agree with TRBD1. Per germline, CDR1 SGHNT and CDR2 YYREEE (reference sequence). The CDR3 runs to 16 residues. J was trimmed by 5 bases and V by 3 bases; bases with no gene match: 8. This CDR3 is CASSYYRGRDNSPLHF. Written as DNA, the CDR3 is TGTGCCAGCAGCTACTACAGGGGCAGGGATAATTCACCCCTCCACTTT.

The V call is TRBV7-9, the J call TRBJ2-7; 9 positions agree with TRBD2. The CDR3 is made up of 15 amino acids. Germline CDR1 and CDR2: SEHNR and FQNEAQ (reference sequence). The V gene end was trimmed by 2 bases and the J gene end by 3 bases; junction bases not matched to a gene: 5. The CDR3 loop is CASSLTTSGDYEQYF. The CDR3 DNA reads TGTGCCAGCAGCTTAACGACTAGCGGAGACTACGAGCAGTACTTC.

The gene calls are TRBV6-1 and TRBJ1-5; D gene ambiguous. Germline values: CDR1 MNHNS, CDR2 SASEGT. V was cut by 3 bases and J by 5 bases, with 8 bases left in between. This CDR3 spans 13 amino acids. CDR3 nucleotides: TGTGCCAGCAGTGACGCGGGATATCAGCCCCAGCATTTT. Translation: CASSDAGYQPQHF.

The CDR3 coding sequence is TGTGCCAGCAGCTTGGCAGGACAGGCGAACACTGAAGCTTTCTTT. Its translation: CASSLAGQANTEAFF. The rearrangement joins TRBV5-4 to TRBJ1-1, with 7 bases identical to TRBD1. V lost 0 bases to trimming and J lost 1 base; unmatched junction nucleotides: 3. The V gene's germline CDR1 is SGHNT and CDR2 YYREEE (reference sequence). The CDR3 totals 15 residues.

The V and J genes are TRBV28 and TRBJ1-1; TRBD1 matches at 10 bases. Germline assignment: CDR1 MDHEN and CDR2 SYDVKM. This CDR3 is built from 17 residues. After removal of 6 bases from V and 4 bases from J, the junction contained 14 bases not matched to a gene. CDR3: CASRSFSLDRGGTEAFF. The CDR3 nucleotides read TGTGCCAGCAGGTCCTTTAGTTTGGACAGGGGGGGCACTGAAGCTTTCTTT.

This rearrangement joins TRBV5-4 to TRBJ1-4, with 10 bases lining up with TRBD1. The CDR3 has 14 residues. Looked up from germline, CDR1 is SGHNT and CDR2 is YYREEE (reference sequence). V dropped 4 bases and J dropped 6; count of bases not matched to a gene: 3. The CDR3 nucleotides are TGTGCCAGCAGCCAGACAGGGGGCTATGAAAAACTGTTTTTT. It encodes CASSQTGGYEKLFF.

The V gene is TRBV19, the J gene TRBJ1-2; D gene ambiguous. The CDR3 spans 16 residues. Looked up from germline, CDR1 is LNHDA and CDR2 is SQIVND (reference sequence). The V gene lost 0 bases and the J gene lost 4 bases, with 15 bases spanning the gap. The DNA of the CDR3 is TGTGCCAGTAGTATAGATCTCTCCCCGGGGAGCTATGGCTACACCTTC. This encodes CASSIDLSPGSYGYTF.

The gene calls are TRBV6-2 or TRBV6-3 and TRBJ2-7; 8 bases align to TRBD1. With V trimmed by 0 bases and J by 3 bases, 4 bases remained unmatched. The CDR3 runs 15 residues. Germline assignment: CDR1 MNHEY and CDR2 SVGEGT. The CDR3 reads CASSYSTGVIYEQYF. CDR3 nucleotides: TGTGCCAGCAGTTACTCGACAGGGGTAATCTACGAGCAGTACTTC.

The chain has TRBV5-1 and TRBJ1-4; perhaps TRBD1 as D (5 bases). The CDR3 is 15 amino acids. Trimming shortened V by 3 bases and J by 5 bases, and 14 bases separated the two germline ends. Germline CDR1 SGHRS, CDR2 YFSETQ. CDR3 bases: TGCGCCAGCAGCTGGGGGGGAGGTTCCAATGAAAAACTGTTTTTT. Its protein is CASSWGGGSNEKLFF.

This clone came up a few times. The chain is built from TRBV4-3 and TRBJ2-1; TRBD2 aligns across 11 bases. The CDR3 has 19 amino acids. Germline V gene data show CDR1 as LGHNA and CDR2 as YSLEER. With V trimmed by 4 bases and J by 5 bases, 16 bases remained unmatched. The CDR3 nucleotides read TGCGCCAGCAGCCTTGGTTATCTAGCGGGAGGTGCGGCCCACAATGAGCAGTTCTTC. Translated: CASSLGYLAGGAAHNEQFF.

The V gene is TRBV11-3, the J gene TRBJ2-7, with TRBD2 identical over 14 bases. Germline CDR1 SGHNT, CDR2 YENEEA. After removal of 4 bases from V and 2 bases from J, the junction contained 4 bases not matched to a gene. This CDR3 contains 16 residues. The CDR3 nucleotides read TGTGCCAGCAGCTGGGGACTAGCGGGAGATCCCTACGAGCAGTACTTC. This sequence encodes CASSWGLAGDPYEQYF.

This chain connects TRBV15 to TRBJ2-2; a possible D gene is TRBD1 (5 bases). Deletions cut 0 bases from V and 0 bases from J, with 11 bases between. Germline CDR1 reads LNHNV; CDR2 reads YYDKDF (reference sequence). CDR3 size: 17 residues. The CDR3 region is CATSRELRVSNTGELFF. DNA of the CDR3: TGTGCCACCAGCAGAGAACTCAGGGTATCGAACACCGGGGAGCTGTTTTTT.

The CDR3 sequence: CARRQGLTVDYGYTF. For the CDR3, the DNA is TGTGCCAGGCGACAGGGCCTGACCGTCGACTATGGCTACACCTTC. V and J are TRBV19 and TRBJ1-2; 7 bases are a match to TRBD1. The CDR3 covers 15 residues. After removal of 9 bases from V and 3 bases from J, the junction contained 13 bases not matched to a gene. CDR1 is LNHDA, CDR2 SQIVND, per germline (reference sequence). The full variable domain, its missing parts supplied by reference TRBV19 and TRBJ1-2, is DGGITQSPKYLFRKEGQNVTLSCEQNLNHDAMYWYRQDPGQGLRLIYYSQIVNDFQKGDIAEGYSVSREKKESFPLTVTSAQKNPTAFYLCARRQGLTVDYGYTFGSGTRLTVV.

The chain combines TRBV4-1 with TRBJ2-7; tentative D call: TRBD2 (5 bases). Germline CDR1 MGHRA, CDR2 YSYEKL. The CDR3 totals 15 residues. Deletions cut 3 bases from V and 4 bases from J, with 16 bases between. Here the CDR3 DNA reads TGCGCCAGCAGCCACCTGGACTCCTTCGTGTACGAGCAGTACTTC. Its protein product is CASSHLDSFVYEQYF.

The rearrangement links TRBV7-9 to TRBJ1-4; D unclear. The CDR3 contains 14 residues. The V and J ends lost 0 bases and 7 bases respectively, with 9 bases between them. CDR1 SEHNR and CDR2 FQNEAQ come from the germline V gene (reference sequence). The chain's CDR3 is CASSLASLREKLFF. Here the CDR3 DNA reads TGTGCCAGCAGCTTAGCGAGCCTACGTGAAAAACTGTTTTTT.

This chain joins TRBV5-1 and TRBJ2-7; possibly TRBD2 for D (5 bases). Germline CDR1 is SGHRS and CDR2 is YFSETQ. The CDR3 sequence is 14 residues long. The V gene lost 5 bases and the J gene lost 0 bases, with 12 bases spanning the gap. CDR3 in amino acids: CASRDGRDSYEQYF. CDR3 coding DNA: TGCGCCAGCAGGGATGGACGGGACTCCTACGAGCAGTACTTC. Supplemented by reference TRBV5-1 and TRBJ2-7, the full variable domain reads KAGVTQTPRYLIKTRGQQVTLSCSPISGHRSVSWYQQTPGQGLQFLFEYFSETQRNKGNFPGRFSGRQFSNSRSEMNVSTLELGDSALYLCASRDGRDSYEQYFGPGTRLTVT.

The V gene is TRBV7-2, the J gene TRBJ2-5; maybe TRBD2 (6 bases). The CDR3 runs 16 residues. From germline, CDR1 is SGHTA and CDR2 FQGNSA. The ends were cut back, 2 bases at V and 1 base at J, with 14 bases in the middle. This CDR3 reads CASSLWPGRIQETQYF. In DNA form, the CDR3 reads TGTGCCAGCAGCTTATGGCCGGGGAGGATCCAAGAGACCCAGTACTTC. The full variable domain, rest sourced from reference TRBV7-2 and TRBJ2-5, is GAGVSQSPSNKVTEKGKDVELRCDPISGHTALYWYRQSLGQGLEFLIYFQGNSAPDKSGLPSDRFSAERTGGSVSTLTIQRTQQEDSAVYLCASSLWPGRIQETQYFGPGTRLLVL.

The chain joins TRBV4-3 to TRBJ2-3, with TRBD2 matching 12 bases. V was pared by 1 base and J by 2 bases, with 10 bases of the junction left unmatched. The CDR3 contains 19 residues. Germline CDR1 LGHNA, CDR2 YSLEER. The CDR3 sequence: CASSQGVASGRGYTDTQYF. CDR3 DNA sequence: TGCGCCAGCAGCCAAGGGGTGGCTAGCGGGAGGGGCTACACAGATACGCAGTATTTT.

This clone was seen a single time. V usage is TRBV15 and J usage is TRBJ2-5; weak D call: TRBD1 (7 bases). Looked up from germline, CDR1 is LNHNV and CDR2 is YYDKDF (reference sequence). The germline V and J ends were trimmed by 0 bases and 2 bases, with 10 bases remaining between them. This CDR3 comprises 15 residues. The CDR3 protein is CATSRDAGGQETQYF. The CDR3 nucleotides read TGTGCCACCAGCAGAGATGCAGGGGGGCAAGAGACCCAGTACTTC.

DNA for the CDR3: TGTGCCAGCAGCTTCAGGGAATCTGAAGCTTTCTTT. Its protein product is CASSFRESEAFF. The chain has TRBV5-4 and TRBJ1-1; TRBD1 might be the D (5 bases). Germline V CDR1 and CDR2: SGHNT, YYREEE (reference sequence). Deletions cut 2 bases from V and 6 bases from J, with 8 bases between. The CDR3 runs to 12 residues. Filled out from reference TRBV5-4 and TRBJ1-1, the complete variable domain reads ETGVTQSPTHLIKTRGQQVTLRCSSQSGHNTVSWYQQALGQGPQFIFQYYREEENGRGNFPPRFSGLQFPNYSSELNVNALELDDSALYLCASSFRESEAFFGQGTRLTVV.

The chain combines TRBV19 with TRBJ1-2, with a weak D call TRBD1 (6 bases). Germline loops: CDR1 LNHDA, CDR2 SQIVND (reference sequence). The V and J ends lost 2 bases and 4 bases respectively, with 14 bases between them. The CDR3 spans 15 residues. In DNA form, the CDR3 reads TGTGCCAGTAGTATATCGCACAGGGAGAGCTATGGCTACACCTTC. It encodes CASSISHRESYGYTF. Drawing the rest from reference TRBV19 and TRBJ1-2, the complete variable domain is DGGITQSPKYLFRKEGQNVTLSCEQNLNHDAMYWYRQDPGQGLRLIYYSQIVNDFQKGDIAEGYSVSREKKESFPLTVTSAQKNPTAFYLCASSISHRESYGYTFGSGTRLTVV.

V and J are TRBV7-6 and TRBJ2-1; D call uncertain. Trimming pared 3 bases from V and 0 bases from J, leaving 9 bases between. Per the germline V gene, CDR1 is SGHVS and CDR2 is FNYEAQ. This CDR3 comprises 15 residues. CDR3 sequence reads: CASSLRSSSYNEQFF. The CDR3 region has the DNA TGTGCCAGCAGCTTGAGGTCGAGCTCCTACAATGAGCAGTTCTTC.

V gene TRBV11-2 combines with J gene TRBJ1-1, with D hard to call. The CDR3 extends over 17 amino acids. Germline V gene data show CDR1 as SGHAT and CDR2 as FQNNGV. Trimming cost V 1 base and J 0 bases, with 15 bases left between them. This CDR3 reads CASSLAPGLHMNTEAFF. DNA for the CDR3: TGTGCCAGCAGCTTAGCGCCAGGTCTCCATATGAACACTGAAGCTTTCTTT.

The rearrangement links TRBV25-1 to TRBJ1-1; D unclear. V gave up 4 bases and J gave up 6 bases, with 6 bases separating them. Germline values: CDR1 MGHDK, CDR2 SYGVNS. The CDR3 has 11 residues. The CDR3 region is CASSVRAEAFF. As DNA, the CDR3 is TGTGCCAGCAGTGTCCGGGCTGAAGCTTTCTTT. The variable domain in full, completed from reference TRBV25-1 and TRBJ1-1, reads EADIYQTPRYLVIGTGKKITLECSQTMGHDKMYWYQQDPGMELHLIHYSYGVNSTEKGDLSSESTVSRIRTEHFPLTLESARPSHTSQYLCASSVRAEAFFGQGTRLTVV.

The chain employs TRBV19 and TRBJ2-7, with TRBD1 matching 9 bases. The germline CDR1 and CDR2 sequences are LNHDA and SQIVND (reference sequence). The CDR3 sequence is 15 residues long. The ends lost 4 bases at V and 3 bases at J; junction bases unmatched: 7. The CDR3 reads CASSTSGTGRYEQYF. CDR3 bases: TGTGCCAGTAGTACCTCCGGGACAGGGCGCTACGAGCAGTACTTC.